The subject of this entry is one TCR beta chain. The antigen remains unidentified. The data stem from a study of PD-1 blockade in classical Hodgkin lymphoma. Study findings and constraints: A significant rise in TCR diversity was seen by C4D1 for CD4+ cells but not for CD8+ cells. Reports indicated that newly diagnosed patients had lower baseline TCR diversity than healthy donors did. Complete responders' baseline diversity resembled that of newly diagnosed patients. The authors excluded patients who started nivolumab under 1 year after ASCT.

Germline lookup yields CDR1 SNHLY and CDR2 FYNNEI. CDR3 length equals 15 residues. V was clipped by 2 bases and J by 0 bases, with 8 bases between them. Produced via immunoSEQ multiplex PCR; TCRdb's table is partial and in-frame only. The table includes about 32,000 clones, 81% detected once. The time point denotes: cycle 4 day 1 (C4D1), after six to seven weeks of nivolumab. The patients all showed relapse after autologous stem cell transplantation, while their brentuximab vedotin exposure varied. The chain employs TRBV2 and TRBJ2-4; D unclear. The input for sequencing was peripheral blood mononuclear cells (PBMCs), taken before the fourth cycle of nivolumab. The receptor's source is a human donor with classical Hodgkin lymphoma. The CDR3 nucleotides are TGTGCCAGCAGTGAAAGTAGGGTAGCCAAAAACATTCAGTACTTC. Residues: CASSESRVAKNIQYF. The whole variable domain, filled in from reference TRBV2 and TRBJ2-4, reads EPEVTQTPSHQVTQMGQEVILRCVPISNHLYFYWYRQILGQKVEFLVSFYNNEISEKSEIFDDQFSVERPDGSNFTLKIRSTKLEDSAMYFCASSESRVAKNIQYFGAGTRLSVL.